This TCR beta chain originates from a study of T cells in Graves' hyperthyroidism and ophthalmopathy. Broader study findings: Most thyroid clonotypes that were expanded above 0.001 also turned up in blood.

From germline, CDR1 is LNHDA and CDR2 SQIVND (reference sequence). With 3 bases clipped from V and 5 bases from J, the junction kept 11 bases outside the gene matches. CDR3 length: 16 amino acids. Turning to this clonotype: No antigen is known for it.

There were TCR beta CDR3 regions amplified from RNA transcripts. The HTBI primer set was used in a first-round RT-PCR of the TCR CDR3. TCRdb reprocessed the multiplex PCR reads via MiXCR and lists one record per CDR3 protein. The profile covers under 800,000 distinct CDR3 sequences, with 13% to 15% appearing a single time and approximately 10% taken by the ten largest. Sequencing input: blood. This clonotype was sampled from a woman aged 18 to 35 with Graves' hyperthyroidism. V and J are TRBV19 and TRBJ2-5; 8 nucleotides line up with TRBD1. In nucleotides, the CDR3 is TGTGCCAGTAGTATGAGAGGACAGGGCCTCAGGGAGACCCAGTACTTC. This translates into CASSMRGQGLRETQYF.